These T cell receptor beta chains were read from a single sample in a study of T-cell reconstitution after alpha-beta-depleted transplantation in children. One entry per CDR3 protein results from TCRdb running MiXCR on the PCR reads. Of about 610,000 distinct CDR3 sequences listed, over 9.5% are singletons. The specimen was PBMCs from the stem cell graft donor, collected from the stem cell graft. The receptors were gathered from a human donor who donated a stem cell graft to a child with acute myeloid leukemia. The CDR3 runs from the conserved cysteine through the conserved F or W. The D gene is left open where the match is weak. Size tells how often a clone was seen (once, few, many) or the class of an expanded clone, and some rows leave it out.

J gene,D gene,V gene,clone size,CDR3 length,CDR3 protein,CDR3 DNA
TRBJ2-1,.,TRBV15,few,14,CATSWDQKTNEQFF,TGTGCCACCAGTTGGGACCAGAAGACAAATGAGCAGTTCTTC
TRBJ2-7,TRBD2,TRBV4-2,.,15,CASSQARSGSYEQYF,TGTGCCAGCAGCCAAGCCAGGAGCGGGAGCTACGAGCAGTACTTC
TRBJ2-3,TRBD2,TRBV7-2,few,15,CASSSATGGTDTQYF,TGTGCCAGCAGCTCCGCCACGGGAGGGACAGATACGCAGTATTTT
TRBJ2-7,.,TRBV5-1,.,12,CASRSTRGAQYF,TGCGCCAGCAGATCCACTCGGGGCGCCCAGTACTTC
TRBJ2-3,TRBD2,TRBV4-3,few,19,CASSPLPLTSGRAGDTQYF,TGCGCCAGCAGCCCACTCCCTCTGACTAGCGGGAGGGCGGGTGATACGCAGTATTTT
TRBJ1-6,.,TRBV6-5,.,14,CASVDISYNSPLHF,TGTGCCAGCGTTGATATCTCCTATAATTCACCCCTCCACTTT
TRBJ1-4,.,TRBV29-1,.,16,CSVEDTAGATNEKLFF,TGCAGCGTTGAAGATACGGCAGGAGCAACTAATGAAAAACTGTTTTTT
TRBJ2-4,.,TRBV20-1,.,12,CSALLERNIQYF,TGCAGTGCTCTCCTCGAGAGAAACATTCAGTACTTC
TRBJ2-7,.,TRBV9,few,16,CASSKQGGVGGDEQYF,TGTGCCAGCAGCAAGCAGGGTGGGGTGGGGGGTGACGAGCAGTACTTC
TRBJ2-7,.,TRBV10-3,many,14,CAISGGRGTYEQYF,TGTGCCATCAGTGGGGGGCGGGGGACCTACGAGCAGTACTTC
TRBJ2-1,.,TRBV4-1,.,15,CASSQDPEGRSEQFF,TGCGCCAGCAGCCAAGATCCAGAAGGTCGAAGTGAGCAGTTCTTC
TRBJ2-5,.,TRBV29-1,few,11,CSVVSLETQYF,TGCAGCGTTGTTTCGTTGGAGACCCAGTACTTC
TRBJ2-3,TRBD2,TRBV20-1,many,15,CSANSGSTSTDTQYF,TGCAGCGCAAATAGCGGGAGCACTAGCACAGATACGCAGTATTTT
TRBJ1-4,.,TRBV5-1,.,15,CASSLGSGFGEKLFF,TGCGCCAGCAGCTTGGGATCGGGATTCGGAGAAAAACTGTTTTTT
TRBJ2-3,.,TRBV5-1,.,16,CASSLAAEQGTDTQYF,TGCGCCAGCAGCTTGGCGGCAGAACAGGGCACAGATACGCAGTATTTT
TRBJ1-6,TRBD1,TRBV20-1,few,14,CSAREQGVGSPLHF,TGCAGTGCTAGAGAACAGGGGGTAGGATCACCCCTCCACTTT
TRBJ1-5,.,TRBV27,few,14,CASSLNSLNQPQHF,TGTGCCAGCAGTTTAAACAGCCTCAATCAGCCCCAGCATTTT
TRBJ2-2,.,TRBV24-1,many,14,CATSVNRDTRELFF,TGTGCCACCAGTGTTAACAGGGACACCAGGGAGCTGTTTTTT
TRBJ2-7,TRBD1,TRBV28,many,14,CASSMGQGNHEQYF,TGTGCCAGCAGTATGGGACAGGGGAACCACGAGCAGTACTTC
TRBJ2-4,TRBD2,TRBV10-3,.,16,CAISETSGRVKNIQYF,TGTGCCATCAGTGAGACTAGCGGGAGGGTCAAAAACATTCAGTACTTC
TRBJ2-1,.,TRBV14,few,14,CASNRGGGYNEQFF,TGTGCCAGCAACCGTGGAGGGGGGTACAATGAGCAGTTCTTC
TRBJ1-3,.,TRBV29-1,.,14,CSVVKAASGNTIYF,TGCAGCGTTGTAAAGGCTGCCTCTGGAAACACCATATATTTT
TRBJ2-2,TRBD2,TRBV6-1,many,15,CASSQGTSPSGELFF,TGTGCCAGCAGTCAAGGGACTAGTCCCTCCGGGGAGCTGTTTTTT
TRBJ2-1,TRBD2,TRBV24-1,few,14,CATSVSGRSNEQFF,TGTGCCACCAGTGTGAGCGGGAGGTCGAATGAGCAGTTCTTC
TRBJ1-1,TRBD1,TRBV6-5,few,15,CASRGRDSMNTEAFF,TGTGCCAGCAGGGGGAGGGACAGCATGAACACTGAAGCTTTCTTT
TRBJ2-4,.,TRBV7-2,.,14,CASSSTIAKNIQYF,TGTGCCAGCAGCTCTACAATAGCCAAAAACATTCAGTACTTC
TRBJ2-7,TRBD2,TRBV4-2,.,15,CASSQVTSGSYEQYF,TGTGCCAGCAGCCAAGTAACTAGCGGGTCCTACGAGCAGTACTTC
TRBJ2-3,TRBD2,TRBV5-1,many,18,CASSFPPGLAGVSDTQYF,TGCGCCAGCAGCTTCCCTCCAGGACTAGCGGGAGTATCAGATACGCAGTATTTT
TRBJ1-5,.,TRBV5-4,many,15,CASSLGGKNNQPQHF,TGTGCCAGCAGCTTGGGCGGGAAGAACAATCAGCCCCAGCATTTT
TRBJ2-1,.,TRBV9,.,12,CASSTHGGEQFF,TGTGCCAGCAGTACGCATGGGGGTGAGCAGTTCTTC
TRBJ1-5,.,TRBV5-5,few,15,CASSFTGFSNQPQHF,TGTGCCAGCAGCTTCACGGGTTTTAGCAATCAGCCCCAGCATTTT
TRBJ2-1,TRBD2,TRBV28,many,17,CASSTDSAGTNYNEQFF,TGTGCCAGCAGTACCGATTCCGCCGGGACTAACTACAATGAGCAGTTCTTC
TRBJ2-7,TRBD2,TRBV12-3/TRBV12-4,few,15,CASSPGLAPSSEQYF,TGTGCCAGCAGTCCGGGACTAGCTCCATCCTCCGAGCAGTACTTC
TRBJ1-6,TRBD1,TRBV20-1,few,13,CSAVTGGDSPLHF,TGCAGTGCTGTAACAGGGGGCGATTCACCCCTCCACTTT
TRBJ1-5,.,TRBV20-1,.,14,CSARTRGGNQPQHF,TGCAGTGCTCGGACCCGGGGGGGCAATCAGCCCCAGCATTTT